This is a list of T cell receptor beta chains from one sample in a study of blood T cell repertoires in COVID-19. Some clones are missing from TCRdb's copy, which holds only in-frame ones; the method was immunoSEQ multiplex PCR. The sample comprises under 450,000 clones, more than 70% of which are singletons, and roughly an eighth rests with the top ten. Sequenced input: peripheral blood. Receptors originate from a woman in her fifties or sixties with COVID-19, enrolled during active disease. Each CDR3 is given with its conserved first and last residue. The D gene is left open where the match is weak. The size field is filled for only some rows; it gives once, few, many or a size class.

>NA|TRBJ1-6|TRBV7-3|14|TRBD1
TGTGCCAGCAGCTTTACAGGGGGGGATTCACCCCTCCACTTT
CASSFTGGDSPLHF
>NA|TRBJ2-3|TRBV4-1|15|NA
TGCGCCAGCAGCCAAGAGGGAGTACGGACAGATACGCAGTATTTT
CASSQEGVRTDTQYF
>NA|TRBJ2-3|TRBV19|14|NA
TGTGCCAGTAGTATAGTCGTCGGGGTAGATACGCAGTATTTT
CASSIVVGVDTQYF
>NA|TRBJ2-2|TRBV6-4|11|NA
TGTGCCAGCAGTGGCGGCGGGGAGCTGTTTTTT
CASSGGGELFF
>NA|TRBJ2-1|TRBV19|12|NA
TGTGCCAGTAGCGGGGTGTACAATGAGCAGTTCTTC
CASSGVYNEQFF
>NA|TRBJ2-5|TRBV30|16|TRBD1
TGTGCCTGGAGGGACCCTTCCTTGACAGGGGGTGAGACCCAGTACTTC
CAWRDPSLTGGETQYF
>NA|TRBJ2-3|TRBV28|15|TRBD2
TGTGCCAGCAGTTCGAGCGGGGGGGGTTTAGATACGCAGTATTTT
CASSSSGGGLDTQYF
>NA|TRBJ1-1|TRBV5-6|17|NA
TGTGCCAGCACCCCACTAATCGTTGGTAGTGCGGACACTGAAGCTTTCTTT
CASTPLIVGSADTEAFF
>NA|TRBJ1-5|TRBV19|14|TRBD1
TGTGCCAGTAGTATTACAGGGGGGAATCAGCCCCAGCATTTT
CASSITGGNQPQHF
>NA|TRBJ2-1|TRBV7-2|15|TRBD1
TGTGCCAGCAGCCGCACCGGGACAGGGTACAATGAGCAGTTCTTC
CASSRTGTGYNEQFF
>NA|TRBJ2-1|TRBV12-3/TRBV12-4|13|NA
TGTGCCAGCAGTCCCGGAGAGTTCGATGAGCAGTTCTTC
CASSPGEFDEQFF
>NA|TRBJ2-1|TRBV5-1|15|TRBD2
TGCGCCAGCAGCCGCAGCGGGGGTATATACAATGAGCAGTTCTTC
CASSRSGGIYNEQFF
>NA|TRBJ2-3|TRBV30|15|NA
TGTGCCTGGAAACAGGGTGCGGGGGTTCGTGATACGCAGTATTTT
CAWKQGAGVRDTQYF
>NA|TRBJ1-4|TRBV7-9|14|NA
TGTGCCAGCACCCCCGAGGGGGCTAATGAAAAACTGTTTTTT
CASTPEGANEKLFF
>NA|TRBJ2-3|TRBV9|17|TRBD1
TGTGCCAGCAGCGTAGTAGTCGGGACAGGGGCTCCAGATACGCAGTATTTT
CASSVVVGTGAPDTQYF
>NA|TRBJ1-2|TRBV2|15|NA
TGTGCCAGCAGACCAATACGAGGGGAGGTCTATGGCTACACCTTC
CASRPIRGEVYGYTF
>NA|TRBJ1-1|TRBV2|11|NA
TGTGCCAGCAGCGAGAAACCTGAAGCTTTCTTT
CASSEKPEAFF
>NA|TRBJ2-4|TRBV7-6|15|NA
TGTGCCAGCAGCTTAGGAGGTGGAGGGTTCAACATTCAGTACTTC
CASSLGGGGFNIQYF
>NA|TRBJ1-1|TRBV7-8|13|NA
TGTGCCAGCAGCTTAGCTGGCGGGACTCAAGCTTTCTTT
CASSLAGGTQAFF
>NA|TRBJ1-1|TRBV13|15|NA
TGTGCCAGCAGCTCCCCCGTGGGGGGGCCCACTGAAGCTTTCTTT
CASSSPVGGPTEAFF
>NA|TRBJ1-1|TRBV6-1|15|NA
TGTGCCAGCAGTGAAGGGGGGCTGGCGAACACTGAAGCTTTCTTT
CASSEGGLANTEAFF
>NA|TRBJ2-7|TRBV7-6|13|NA
TGTGCCAGCAGCTTAACAGAGTCCTACGAGCAGTACTTC
CASSLTESYEQYF
>NA|TRBJ1-4|TRBV30|14|NA
TGTGCCTGGAGTGTGAGGGGCGGGGATGAAAAACTGTTTTTT
CAWSVRGGDEKLFF
>once|TRBJ1-5|TRBV6-1|13|NA
TGTGCCAGCAGTGAGACCAGGGTAGGGGCCCAGCATTTT
CASSETRVGAQHF
>NA|TRBJ1-1|TRBV18|17|TRBD1
TGTGCCAGCTCACCCGGGACAGGGGGTTGGTTGGACACTGAAGCTTTCTTT
CASSPGTGGWLDTEAFF
>NA|TRBJ2-5|TRBV5-4|16|NA
TGTGCCAGCACCTTGGGTCCCCAGGAATCGGAAGAGACCCAGTACTTC
CASTLGPQESEETQYF
>few|TRBJ2-7|TRBV13|16|TRBD2
TGTGCCAGCAGCTTAAAAGCGGGGGCCCTCCCCTACGAGCAGTACTTC
CASSLKAGALPYEQYF
>once|TRBJ2-7|TRBV20-1|10|NA
TGCAGTGCCGAGGATAAGCAGCAGTACTTC
CSAEDKQQYF
>NA|TRBJ1-3|TRBV5-6|13|NA
TGTGCCAGCAGTACAGTCTCTGGAAACACCATATATTTT
CASSTVSGNTIYF